These T cell receptor beta chains were read from a single sample in a study of blood T cell repertoires in COVID-19. Using immunoSEQ multiplex PCR, the repertoire was profiled, and TCRdb retains in-frame clones only, with some absent. Here the sample spans 50,000 or so clones, 86% being singletons. The specimen sequenced was peripheral blood. The receptor set was obtained from an older woman with acute or convalescent COVID-19. Both conserved end residues are part of each CDR3. The D gene is left open where the match is weak. Clone size is given for some rows only: seen once, a few or many times, or a class if the clone is expanded.

cdr3_aa	cdr3_nt	cdr3_length	clone_size	j_call	v_call	d_call
CASSKGDRAYEQYF	TGTGCCAGCAGCAAAGGGGACAGGGCCTACGAGCAGTACTTC	14	few	TRBJ2-7	TRBV21-1	.
CASSQDKLAGYNEQFF	TGTGCCAGCAGCCAAGATAAGCTAGCGGGGTACAATGAGCAGTTCTTC	16	once	TRBJ2-1	TRBV3-1/TRBV3-2	TRBD2
CAISQPRGEAGKNEQFF	TGTGCCATCAGCCAACCCCGGGGGGAGGCAGGGAAGAATGAGCAGTTCTTC	17	.	TRBJ2-1	TRBV10-3	TRBD2
CAISDLAVSTDTQYF	TGTGCCATCAGTGACCTAGCGGTTAGCACAGATACGCAGTATTTT	15	.	TRBJ2-3	TRBV10-3	TRBD2
CASSSLPAERLEGYTF	TGTGCCAGCAGCTCCCTCCCCGCGGAGAGGCTGGAGGGCTACACCTTC	16	few	TRBJ1-2	TRBV7-7	.
CAPGKPQHF	TGTGCCCCCGGGAAGCCCCAGCATTTT	9	.	TRBJ1-5	TRBV5-8	.
CASSLQGGTEAFF	TGTGCCAGCAGTTTGCAGGGGGGAACTGAAGCTTTCTTT	13	.	TRBJ1-1	TRBV28	TRBD1
CASRWSQGNEKLFF	TGTGCCAGCAGGTGGAGCCAGGGGAATGAAAAACTGTTTTTT	14	.	TRBJ1-4	TRBV6-5	.
CASSSRPGDEQYF	TGTGCCAGCAGCTCACGGCCAGGGGACGAGCAGTACTTC	13	few	TRBJ2-7	TRBV7-3	.
CASSFLTSTDTQYF	TGTGCCAGCAGCTTTTTGACTAGCACAGATACGCAGTATTTT	14	.	TRBJ2-3	TRBV28	.
CASSQDQRGNTGELFF	TGCGCCAGCAGCCAAGATCAGCGGGGGAACACCGGGGAGCTGTTTTTT	16	.	TRBJ2-2	TRBV4-1	TRBD2
CASSPVTGGADGYTF	TGTGCCAGCTCACCCGTAACAGGGGGCGCGGACGGCTACACCTTC	15	.	TRBJ1-2	TRBV18	TRBD1
CASSPWDRGDEKLFF	TGTGCCAGCAGTCCGTGGGACAGGGGCGATGAAAAACTGTTTTTT	15	.	TRBJ1-4	TRBV6-5	TRBD1
CASSIGNLVSGNTIYF	TGTGCCAGTAGTATAGGGAACCTAGTCTCTGGAAACACCATATATTTT	16	once	TRBJ1-3	TRBV19	.
CASSLDRGMGVYNEQFF	TGTGCCAGCAGCCTTGACAGGGGTATGGGAGTGTACAATGAGCAGTTCTTC	17	.	TRBJ2-1	TRBV5-6	TRBD1
CALGVSSTEAFF	TGTGCCCTGGGCGTGTCGAGCACTGAAGCTTTCTTT	12	.	TRBJ1-1	TRBV15	.
CASSFSSAFTDTQYF	TGCGCCAGCAGCTTCTCTAGCGCCTTCACAGATACGCAGTATTTT	15	.	TRBJ2-3	TRBV5-1	.
CASSPARVGNQPQHF	TGTGCCAGCAGCCCCGCGCGGGTAGGCAATCAGCCCCAGCATTTT	15	.	TRBJ1-5	TRBV6-5	.
CASSPSGRSNQPQHF	TGTGCCAGCTCACCATCTGGGAGGAGCAATCAGCCCCAGCATTTT	15	.	TRBJ1-5	TRBV18	.
CASSSWGQKNTEAFF	TGTGCCAGCAGCTCATGGGGACAGAAAAACACTGAAGCTTTCTTT	15	.	TRBJ1-1	TRBV5-4	TRBD1
CASSGQRATNEKLFF	TGTGCCAGCTCGGGACAGAGAGCAACTAATGAAAAACTGTTTTTT	15	.	TRBJ1-4	TRBV18	TRBD1
CASSSRLSGGDEQYF	TGTGCCAGCAGTTCCCGACTTAGCGGGGGGGACGAGCAGTACTTC	15	once	TRBJ2-7	TRBV6-2/TRBV6-3	TRBD2
CASTPRLGAYEQYF	TGTGCCAGCACCCCGAGACTAGGTGCCTACGAGCAGTACTTC	14	.	TRBJ2-7	TRBV6-5	.
CASSLGHNNEQFF	TGTGCCAGCAGTCTGGGACATAACAATGAGCAGTTCTTC	13	.	TRBJ2-1	TRBV2	.
CASSPPRVMGAGYTF	TGTGCCAGCTCACCACCCAGGGTCATGGGGGCTGGCTACACCTTC	15	.	TRBJ1-2	TRBV18	.
CASSDHRDVLTGELFF	TGTGCCAGCAGCGACCACAGGGATGTCCTCACCGGGGAGCTGTTTTTT	16	.	TRBJ2-2	TRBV7-9	.
CASSLGQGNLRDTEAFF	TGTGCCAGTAGCCTTGGACAGGGGAATTTAAGGGACACTGAAGCTTTCTTT	17	.	TRBJ1-1	TRBV19	TRBD1
CASSPDAGTGELFF	TGCGCCAGCAGCCCCGACGCCGGGACCGGGGAGCTGTTTTTT	14	few	TRBJ2-2	TRBV5-1	.
CASSLVSSGTEAFF	TGCGCCAGCAGCTTAGTCTCCTCCGGCACTGAAGCTTTCTTT	14	.	TRBJ1-1	TRBV5-1	.
CAIKGLRSYGYTF	TGTGCCATCAAAGGCCTAAGGAGCTATGGCTACACCTTC	13	.	TRBJ1-2	TRBV10-3	.
CASRRQAVTNEKLFF	TGTGCCAGCAGACGACAGGCTGTTACTAATGAAAAACTGTTTTTT	15	.	TRBJ1-4	TRBV6-4	.
CASSHLSGINQPQHF	TGTGCCAGCAGCCATCTATCGGGGATCAATCAGCCCCAGCATTTT	15	.	TRBJ1-5	TRBV3-1/TRBV3-2	.
CASSLDLGGQISPLHF	TGCGCCAGCAGCTTGGACTTAGGAGGGCAGATTTCACCCCTCCACTTT	16	.	TRBJ1-6	TRBV5-1	.
CASSPYRLGRNEQFF	TGTGCCAGCAGCCCCTATCGACTAGGACGCAATGAGCAGTTCTTC	15	once	TRBJ2-1	TRBV7-9	.
CSADSAYEQYF	TGCAGTGCCGACAGTGCCTACGAGCAGTACTTC	11	once	TRBJ2-7	TRBV20-1	.